Detailed here is one TCR beta chain. The antigen is undetermined. This record belongs to a study of shared clonotypes between healthy human individuals. Study-wide results and caveats: Generation probability values for non-shared clonotypes were lower than those for clonotypes shared by all four donors. Larger estimated richness was generally recorded for naive subsets relative to memory subsets.

This CDR3 contains 17 residues. CDR1 and CDR2 from the germline V gene are SGHKS and YYEKEE (reference sequence). V dropped 4 bases and J dropped 6; count of bases not matched to a gene: 14. CD8 cells regarded as naive lacked CD45RO, were positively chosen for CCR7, and omitted terminally differentiated effector memory CD45RA+ cells. The protocol was immunoSEQ multiplex PCR, while the TCRdb copy is restricted to in-frame clones and leaves out a portion. The sample lists about 2,200,000 clones, more than 85% seen once, with more than 1.5% in the top ten. The sequence was collected from a man aged 18 to 29 in good health. Some clones in this sample may be carry-over from other donors' samples. The specimen was naive CD8+ T cells from PBMCs. The rearrangement links TRBV5-5 to TRBJ2-2; 8 bases are a match to TRBD2. The CDR3 DNA is TGTGCCAGCAGCGCGTACCAGTCCGGGACTAGGTCCGGGGAGCTGTTTTTT. Translating gives CASSAYQSGTRSGELFF.